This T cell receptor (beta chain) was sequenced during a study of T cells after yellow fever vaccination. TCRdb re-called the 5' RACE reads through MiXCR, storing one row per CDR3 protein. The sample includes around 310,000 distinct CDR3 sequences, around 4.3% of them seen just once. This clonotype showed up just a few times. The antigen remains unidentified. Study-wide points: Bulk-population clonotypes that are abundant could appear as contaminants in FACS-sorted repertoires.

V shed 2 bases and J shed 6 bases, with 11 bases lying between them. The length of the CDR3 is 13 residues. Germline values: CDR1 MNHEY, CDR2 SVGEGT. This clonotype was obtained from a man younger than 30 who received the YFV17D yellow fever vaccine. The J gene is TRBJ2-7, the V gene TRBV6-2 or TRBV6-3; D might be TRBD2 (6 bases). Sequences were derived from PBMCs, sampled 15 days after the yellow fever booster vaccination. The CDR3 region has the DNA TGTGCCAGCAGTTACGTGCGGGGTACCGAGCAGTACGTC. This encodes CASSYVRGTEQYV.